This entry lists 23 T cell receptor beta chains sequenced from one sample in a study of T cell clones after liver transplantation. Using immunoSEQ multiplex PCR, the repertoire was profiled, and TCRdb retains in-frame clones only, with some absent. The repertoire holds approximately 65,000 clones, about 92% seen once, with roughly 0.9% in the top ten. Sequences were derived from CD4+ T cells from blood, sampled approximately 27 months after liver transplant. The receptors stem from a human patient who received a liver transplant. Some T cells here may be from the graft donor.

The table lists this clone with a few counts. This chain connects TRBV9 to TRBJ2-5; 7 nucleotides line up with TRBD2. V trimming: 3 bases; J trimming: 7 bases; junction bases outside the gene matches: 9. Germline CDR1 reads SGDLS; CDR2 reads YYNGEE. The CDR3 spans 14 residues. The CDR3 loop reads CASSATGTKGTQYF. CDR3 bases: TGTGCCAGCAGCGCCACCGGGACTAAGGGGACCCAGTACTTC.

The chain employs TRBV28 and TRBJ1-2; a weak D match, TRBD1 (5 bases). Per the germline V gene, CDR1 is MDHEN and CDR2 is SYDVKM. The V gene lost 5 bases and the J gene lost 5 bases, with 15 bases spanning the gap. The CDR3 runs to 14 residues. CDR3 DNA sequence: TGTGCCAGCAGTACGGACACGACCCGTTATGGCTACACCTTC. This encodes CASSTDTTRYGYTF.

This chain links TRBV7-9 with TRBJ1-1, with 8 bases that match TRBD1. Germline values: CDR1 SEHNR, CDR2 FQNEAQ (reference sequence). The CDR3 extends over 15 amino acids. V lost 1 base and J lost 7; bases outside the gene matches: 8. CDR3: CASSLGTTGGSEAFF. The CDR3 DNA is TGTGCCAGCAGCTTAGGTACCACAGGGGGAAGTGAAGCTTTCTTT.

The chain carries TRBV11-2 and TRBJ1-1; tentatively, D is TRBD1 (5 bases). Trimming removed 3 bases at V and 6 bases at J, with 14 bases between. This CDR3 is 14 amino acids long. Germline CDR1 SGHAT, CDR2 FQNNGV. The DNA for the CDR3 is TGTGCCAGCAGCTTTAACAGCCTGGGGGCTGAAGCTTTCTTT. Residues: CASSFNSLGAEAFF.

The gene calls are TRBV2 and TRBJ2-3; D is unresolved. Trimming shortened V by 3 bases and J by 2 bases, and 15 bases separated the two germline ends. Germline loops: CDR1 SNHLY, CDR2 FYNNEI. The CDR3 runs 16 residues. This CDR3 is CASSEGKRPSTDTQYF. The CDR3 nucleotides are TGTGCCAGCAGTGAGGGGAAGCGACCATCCACAGATACGCAGTATTTT. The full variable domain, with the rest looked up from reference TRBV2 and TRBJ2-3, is EPEVTQTPSHQVTQMGQEVILRCVPISNHLYFYWYRQILGQKVEFLVSFYNNEISEKSEIFDDQFSVERPDGSNFTLKIRSTKLEDSAMYFCASSEGKRPSTDTQYFGPGTRLTVL.

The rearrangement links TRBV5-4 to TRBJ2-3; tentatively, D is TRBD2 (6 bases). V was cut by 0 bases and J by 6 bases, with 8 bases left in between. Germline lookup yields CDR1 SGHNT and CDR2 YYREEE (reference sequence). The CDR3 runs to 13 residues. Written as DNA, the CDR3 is TGTGCCAGCAGCTTGGGGGGGAGGGATACGCAGTATTTT. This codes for CASSLGGRDTQYF.

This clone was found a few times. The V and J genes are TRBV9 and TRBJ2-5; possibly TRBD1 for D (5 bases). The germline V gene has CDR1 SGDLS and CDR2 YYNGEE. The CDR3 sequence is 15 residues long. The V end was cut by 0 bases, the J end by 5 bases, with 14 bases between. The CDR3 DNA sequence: TGTGCCAGCAGCGTAGTCGAAAGGGGCACCGAGACCCAGTACTTC. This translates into CASSVVERGTETQYF. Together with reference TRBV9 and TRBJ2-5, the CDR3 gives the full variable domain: DSGVTQTPKHLITATGQRVTLRCSPRSGDLSVYWYQQSLDQGLQFLIQYYNGEERAKGNILERFSAQQFPDLHSELNLSSLELGDSALYFCASSVVERGTETQYFGPGTRLLVL.

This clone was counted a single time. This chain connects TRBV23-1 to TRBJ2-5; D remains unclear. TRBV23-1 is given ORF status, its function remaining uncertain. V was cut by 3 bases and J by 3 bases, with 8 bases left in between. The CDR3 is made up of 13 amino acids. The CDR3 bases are TGCGCCAGCAGTCATGAAGGCGAAGAGACCCAGTACTTC. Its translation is CASSHEGEETQYF.

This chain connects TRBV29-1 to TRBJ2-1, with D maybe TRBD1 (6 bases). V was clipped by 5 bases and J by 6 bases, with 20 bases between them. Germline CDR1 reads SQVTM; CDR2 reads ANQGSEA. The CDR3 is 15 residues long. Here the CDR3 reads CSVRSGTSVSNEQFF. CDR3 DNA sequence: TGCAGCGTTCGTTCTGGGACATCGGTGAGCAATGAGCAGTTCTTC.

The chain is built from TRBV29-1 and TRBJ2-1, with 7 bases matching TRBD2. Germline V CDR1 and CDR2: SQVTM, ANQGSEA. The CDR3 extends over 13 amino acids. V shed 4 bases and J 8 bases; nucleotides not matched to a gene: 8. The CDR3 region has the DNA TGCAGCGTTGGTACTAGCCGGGGGGATGAGCAGTTCTTC. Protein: CSVGTSRGDEQFF.

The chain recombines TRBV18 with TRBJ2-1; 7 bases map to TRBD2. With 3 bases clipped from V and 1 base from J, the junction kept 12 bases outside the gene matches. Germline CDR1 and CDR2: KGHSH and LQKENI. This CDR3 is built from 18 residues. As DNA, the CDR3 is TGTGCCAGCTCACCGCAGCCTAGCGGAGATGTATCCTACAATGAGCAGTTCTTC. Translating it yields CASSPQPSGDVSYNEQFF.

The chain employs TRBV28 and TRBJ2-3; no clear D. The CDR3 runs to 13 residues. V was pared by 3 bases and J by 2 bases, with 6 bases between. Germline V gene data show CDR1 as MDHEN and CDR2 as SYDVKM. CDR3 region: CASSLGLTDTQYF. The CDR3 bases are TGTGCCAGCAGTTTGGGTCTCACAGATACGCAGTATTTT.

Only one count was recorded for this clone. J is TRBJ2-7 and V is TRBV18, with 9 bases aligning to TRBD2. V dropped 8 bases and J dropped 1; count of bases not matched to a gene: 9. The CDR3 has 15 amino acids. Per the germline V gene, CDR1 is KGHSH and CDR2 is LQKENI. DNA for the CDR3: TGTGCCAGCCAAACCCAAGCGGGAGGATCCTACGAGCAGTACTTC. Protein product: CASQTQAGGSYEQYF. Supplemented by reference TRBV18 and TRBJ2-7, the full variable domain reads NAGVMQNPRHLVRRRGQEARLRCSPMKGHSHVYWYRQLPEEGLKFMVYLQKENIIDESGMPKERFSAEFPKEGPSILRIQQVVRGDSAAYFCASQTQAGGSYEQYFGPGTRLTVT.

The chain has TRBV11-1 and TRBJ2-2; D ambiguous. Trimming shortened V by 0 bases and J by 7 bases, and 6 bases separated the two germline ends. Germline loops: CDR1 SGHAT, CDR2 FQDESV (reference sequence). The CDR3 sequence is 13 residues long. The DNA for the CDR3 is TGTGCCAGCAGCTTAGCGAGGCGCGGGGAGCTGTTTTTT. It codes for CASSLARRGELFF.

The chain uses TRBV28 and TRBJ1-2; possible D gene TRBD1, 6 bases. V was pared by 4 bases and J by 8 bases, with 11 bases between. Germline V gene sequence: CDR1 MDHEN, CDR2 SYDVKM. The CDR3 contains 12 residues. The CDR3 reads CASSSDRNGYTF. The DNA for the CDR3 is TGTGCCAGCAGTTCCGACAGGAACGGCTACACCTTC.

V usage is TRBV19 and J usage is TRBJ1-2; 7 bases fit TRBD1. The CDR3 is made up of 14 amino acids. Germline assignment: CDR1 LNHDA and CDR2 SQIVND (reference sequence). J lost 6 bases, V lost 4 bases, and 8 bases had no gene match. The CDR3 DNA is TGTGCCAGTAGTAGGGGGGAGACAGGGAATGGCTACACCTTC. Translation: CASSRGETGNGYTF.

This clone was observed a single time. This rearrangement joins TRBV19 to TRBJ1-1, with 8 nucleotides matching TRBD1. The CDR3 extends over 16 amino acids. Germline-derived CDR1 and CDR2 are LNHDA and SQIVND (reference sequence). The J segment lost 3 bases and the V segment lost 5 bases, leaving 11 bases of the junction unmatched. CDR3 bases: TGTGCCAGTAGTTCGGGTCCAGGGGGCGCGGACACTGAAGCTTTCTTT. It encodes CASSSGPGGADTEAFF.

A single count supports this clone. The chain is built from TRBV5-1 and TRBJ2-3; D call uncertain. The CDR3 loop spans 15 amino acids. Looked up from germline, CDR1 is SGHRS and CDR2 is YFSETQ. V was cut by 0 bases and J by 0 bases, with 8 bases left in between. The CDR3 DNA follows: TGCGCCAGCAGCTTGGGGGCCAGTAGCACAGATACGCAGTATTTT. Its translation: CASSLGASSTDTQYF.

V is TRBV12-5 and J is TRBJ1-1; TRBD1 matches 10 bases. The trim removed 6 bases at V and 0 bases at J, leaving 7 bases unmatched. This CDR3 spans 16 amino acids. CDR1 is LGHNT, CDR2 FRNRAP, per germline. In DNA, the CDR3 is TGTGCTAGTGGGCGCCCGGGACAGGGGCTGAACACTGAAGCTTTCTTT. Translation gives CASGRPGQGLNTEAFF.

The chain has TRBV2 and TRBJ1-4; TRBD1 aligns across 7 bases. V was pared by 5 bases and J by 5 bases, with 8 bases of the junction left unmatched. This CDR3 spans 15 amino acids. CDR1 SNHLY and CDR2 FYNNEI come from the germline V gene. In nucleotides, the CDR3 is TGTGCCAGCAGTTCCCCTGACAGGGCGAATGAAAAACTGTTTTTT. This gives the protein CASSSPDRANEKLFF.

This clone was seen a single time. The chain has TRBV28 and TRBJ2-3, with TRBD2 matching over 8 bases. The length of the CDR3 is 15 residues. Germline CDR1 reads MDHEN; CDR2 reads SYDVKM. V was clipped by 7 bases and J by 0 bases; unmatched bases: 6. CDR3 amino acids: CASTRTSGSTDTQYF. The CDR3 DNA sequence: TGTGCCAGCACTCGAACTAGCGGCAGCACAGATACGCAGTATTTT.

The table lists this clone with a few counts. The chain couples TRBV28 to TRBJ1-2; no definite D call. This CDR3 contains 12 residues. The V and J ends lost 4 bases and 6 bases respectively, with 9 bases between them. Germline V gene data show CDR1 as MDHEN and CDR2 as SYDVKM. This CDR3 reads CASSSRNNGYTF. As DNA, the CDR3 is TGTGCCAGCAGTTCCCGGAACAATGGCTACACCTTC.

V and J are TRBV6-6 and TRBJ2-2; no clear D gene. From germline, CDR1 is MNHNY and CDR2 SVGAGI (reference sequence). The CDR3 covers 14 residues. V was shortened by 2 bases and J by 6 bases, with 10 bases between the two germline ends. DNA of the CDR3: TGTGCCAGCAGTTACGATACAGCAGCCGGGGAGCTGTTTTTT. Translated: CASSYDTAAGELFF.